This T cell receptor (beta chain) derives from a study of blood T cell repertoires in COVID-19. Overall study context: Acute-phase and convalescent COVID-19 samples originated in the United States, Italy and Spain. PBMCs, B-cell-depleted T cells, or T cells provided the cDNA or gDNA that made up the material.

Source study methods: The authors estimated nucleated cell counts from reference gene primer amplification. The table came from immunoSEQ multiplex PCR; TCRdb's copy has only in-frame clones and leaves some out. The DNA was the basis for D and trimming; V, J and clone size are from that table. The table shows about 16,000 clones, with 90% to 95% occurring only once. The clonotype originates from a human donor in a cohort sampled during active COVID-19. The sequenced material came from peripheral blood.

As DNA, the CDR3 is TGTGCCAGTACGCGGTTGGGTGAAAAACTGTTTTTT. Translated, it gives CASTRLGEKLFF. The chain employs TRBV25-1 and TRBJ1-4; D remains unclear. V lost 9 bases, J lost 7 bases, and 12 bases lay in between. The CDR3 is 12 amino acids. CDR1 and CDR2 from the germline V gene are MGHDK and SYGVNS.